Sequencing of this T cell receptor (beta chain) was carried out in a study of glioma-infiltrating T cells after dendritic cell vaccination. Across the study: Samples are from glioblastoma patients in Phase I and II dendritic cell vaccine trials.

TCRB CDR3 was amplified from 2 ug genomic DNA or less. The primer mix had 60 V beta and 13 J beta primers. Repertoires were generated with immunoSEQ multiplex PCR, while TCRdb's copy carries only in-frame clones and drops some. The data contain more than 100,000 clones, 81% of them singletons. The sample holds one count of this clone. Deletions cut 1 base from V and 2 bases from J, with 9 bases between. This CDR3 has 16 amino acids. Germline assignment: CDR1 SGHAT and CDR2 FQNNGV. The sequence was collected from a human donor with glioblastoma. The gene calls are TRBV11-2 and TRBJ1-6; D is undetermined. The sample consisted of blood, taken before dendritic cell vaccination. CDR3 bases: TGTGCCAGCAGCTTAGCTAGGCGGACCTATAATTCACCCCTCCACTTT. It encodes CASSLARRTYNSPLHF.